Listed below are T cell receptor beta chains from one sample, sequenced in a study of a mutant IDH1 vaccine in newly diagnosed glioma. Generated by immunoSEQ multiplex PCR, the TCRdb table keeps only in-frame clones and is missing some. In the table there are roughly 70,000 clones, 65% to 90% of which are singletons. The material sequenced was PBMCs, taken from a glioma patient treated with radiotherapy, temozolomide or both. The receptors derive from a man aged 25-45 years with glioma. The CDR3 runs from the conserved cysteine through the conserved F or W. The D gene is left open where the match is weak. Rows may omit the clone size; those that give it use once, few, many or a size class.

cdr3_nt: TGCGCCAGCAGCTTCCTGGGTGGGGAAGCCTACGAGCAGTACTTC
cdr3_aa: CASSFLGGEAYEQYF
j_call: TRBJ2-7
d_call: -
v_call: TRBV5-1
cdr3_length: 15
clone_size: -

cdr3_nt: TGCAGCGTTGAATCAGCCCAGGGGGCTAACTATGGCTACACCTTC
cdr3_aa: CSVESAQGANYGYTF
j_call: TRBJ1-2
d_call: TRBD1
v_call: TRBV29-1
cdr3_length: 15
clone_size: -

cdr3_nt: TGTGCCAGCAGCTTGTTGGGCAGGGGTGATCAGCCCCAGCATTTT
cdr3_aa: CASSLLGRGDQPQHF
j_call: TRBJ1-5
d_call: -
v_call: TRBV5-6
cdr3_length: 15
clone_size: -

cdr3_nt: TGTGCCAGCTCACCATTAGACAGGTCAATTCAGTACTTC
cdr3_aa: CASSPLDRSIQYF
j_call: TRBJ2-4
d_call: -
v_call: TRBV18
cdr3_length: 13
clone_size: -

cdr3_nt: TGTGCCAGCAGTGAAGGAGGGACAGGGAGAAACACCATATATTTT
cdr3_aa: CASSEGGTGRNTIYF
j_call: TRBJ1-3
d_call: TRBD1
v_call: TRBV2
cdr3_length: 15
clone_size: -

cdr3_nt: TGTGCCAGTAGTTCCCGGACAGGAGGTAATGAAAAACTGTTTTTT
cdr3_aa: CASSSRTGGNEKLFF
j_call: TRBJ1-4
d_call: TRBD1
v_call: TRBV19
cdr3_length: 15
clone_size: -

cdr3_nt: TGTGCCAGCAGCGTAGAGTCGGCGGGGGGTACGCAGTATTTT
cdr3_aa: CASSVESAGGTQYF
j_call: TRBJ2-3
d_call: TRBD2
v_call: TRBV9
cdr3_length: 14
clone_size: -

cdr3_nt: TGCGCCAGCAGCCCGGGGACTAGCGGTTACAATGAGCAGTTCTTC
cdr3_aa: CASSPGTSGYNEQFF
j_call: TRBJ2-1
d_call: TRBD2
v_call: TRBV5-1
cdr3_length: 15
clone_size: -

cdr3_nt: TGTGCCAGCAATGGGGACTCCTACGAGCAGTACTTC
cdr3_aa: CASNGDSYEQYF
j_call: TRBJ2-7
d_call: -
v_call: TRBV2
cdr3_length: 12
clone_size: -

cdr3_nt: TGTGCCAGCTCCACTAGGATGCGGGATGAGCAGTTCTTC
cdr3_aa: CASSTRMRDEQFF
j_call: TRBJ2-1
d_call: -
v_call: TRBV18
cdr3_length: 13
clone_size: -

cdr3_nt: TGCAGCGTGTTATCAGGGGACCAGCAGCCCCAGCATTTT
cdr3_aa: CSVLSGDQQPQHF
j_call: TRBJ1-5
d_call: -
v_call: TRBV29-1
cdr3_length: 13
clone_size: -

cdr3_nt: TGTGCCAGCAGCTCCCAACCGGGAACCGGGGCTGAAAAACTGTTTTTT
cdr3_aa: CASSSQPGTGAEKLFF
j_call: TRBJ1-4
d_call: -
v_call: TRBV7-9
cdr3_length: 16
clone_size: -

cdr3_nt: TGTGCCAGCAGGAGGGACAGGGGCAATTCACCCCTCCACTTT
cdr3_aa: CASRRDRGNSPLHF
j_call: TRBJ1-6
d_call: TRBD1
v_call: TRBV27
cdr3_length: 14
clone_size: -

cdr3_nt: TGCGCCAGCAGCCAAGCCAGTCGAGGTGGGACTGAAGCTTTCTTT
cdr3_aa: CASSQASRGGTEAFF
j_call: TRBJ1-1
d_call: -
v_call: TRBV4-1
cdr3_length: 15
clone_size: once

cdr3_nt: TGCAGCGTTGAAGGGTTAGGGGAAATAAGTCGGGAGCAGTACTTC
cdr3_aa: CSVEGLGEISREQYF
j_call: TRBJ2-5
d_call: -
v_call: TRBV29-1
cdr3_length: 15
clone_size: -

cdr3_nt: TGTGCCAGCAGTTCCCTGGGGGGGGAACTGTCCGGGGAGCTGTTTTTT
cdr3_aa: CASSSLGGELSGELFF
j_call: TRBJ2-2
d_call: TRBD2
v_call: TRBV6-5
cdr3_length: 16
clone_size: -

cdr3_nt: TGTGCCAGCAGTGAAAGGAACAGAATGAACACTGAAGCTTTCTTT
cdr3_aa: CASSERNRMNTEAFF
j_call: TRBJ1-1
d_call: -
v_call: TRBV6-1
cdr3_length: 15
clone_size: -

cdr3_nt: TGTGCCTGGCAGGTACAGGGATACAATCAGCCCCAGCATTTT
cdr3_aa: CAWQVQGYNQPQHF
j_call: TRBJ1-5
d_call: -
v_call: TRBV30
cdr3_length: 14
clone_size: -

cdr3_nt: TGTGCCAGCAGTTACTCAAGGGGGCAAAACTATGGCTACACCTTC
cdr3_aa: CASSYSRGQNYGYTF
j_call: TRBJ1-2
d_call: TRBD1
v_call: TRBV6-5
cdr3_length: 15
clone_size: -

cdr3_nt: TGTGCCAGCAGCTTTGGGCGGGGTCACACCGGGGAGCTGTTTTTT
cdr3_aa: CASSFGRGHTGELFF
j_call: TRBJ2-2
d_call: -
v_call: TRBV13
cdr3_length: 15
clone_size: -

cdr3_nt: TGTGCCAGTAGTACGGATCTCCCCGGGAAACTGTTTTTT
cdr3_aa: CASSTDLPGKLFF
j_call: TRBJ1-4
d_call: -
v_call: TRBV19
cdr3_length: 13
clone_size: -

cdr3_nt: TGTGCCAGCAGTTACTCGAGTAGGGGGAAGGAGACCCAGTACTTC
cdr3_aa: CASSYSSRGKETQYF
j_call: TRBJ2-5
d_call: -
v_call: TRBV6-5
cdr3_length: 15
clone_size: -

cdr3_nt: TGTGCCAGCAGTAAAAATTACGAGCAGTACTTC
cdr3_aa: CASSKNYEQYF
j_call: TRBJ2-7
d_call: -
v_call: TRBV27
cdr3_length: 11
clone_size: -

cdr3_nt: TGCGCCAGCAGCCCCCTGACTACTACATTCTACGAGCAGTACTTC
cdr3_aa: CASSPLTTTFYEQYF
j_call: TRBJ2-7
d_call: -
v_call: TRBV4-1
cdr3_length: 15
clone_size: -

cdr3_nt: TGTGCCAGCAGTTTACCCCCGGGGTTGCAGAGGGGTGCGTATGGCTACACCTTC
cdr3_aa: CASSLPPGLQRGAYGYTF
j_call: TRBJ1-2
d_call: -
v_call: TRBV28
cdr3_length: 18
clone_size: -

cdr3_nt: TGTGCCAGCATGAGGCAGGGCTTTAATCAGCCCCAGCATTTT
cdr3_aa: CASMRQGFNQPQHF
j_call: TRBJ1-5
d_call: -
v_call: TRBV2
cdr3_length: 14
clone_size: -

cdr3_nt: TGCGCCAGCAGCGTCAACACAGGGGCGGCCACTGAAGCTTTCTTT
cdr3_aa: CASSVNTGAATEAFF
j_call: TRBJ1-1
d_call: TRBD1
v_call: TRBV4-1
cdr3_length: 15
clone_size: few

cdr3_nt: TGCGCCAGCAGCGTTGGACCGGATGAAAAACTGTTTTTT
cdr3_aa: CASSVGPDEKLFF
j_call: TRBJ1-4
d_call: -
v_call: TRBV5-1
cdr3_length: 13
clone_size: -

cdr3_nt: TGTGCCAGCAGCTTGGGCTGGGTAGCGTCTGGAAACACCATATATTTT
cdr3_aa: CASSLGWVASGNTIYF
j_call: TRBJ1-3
d_call: -
v_call: TRBV5-8
cdr3_length: 16
clone_size: -

cdr3_nt: TGTGCCAGCTCATCTGACAGGGCCCGCAATCAGCCCCAGCATTTT
cdr3_aa: CASSSDRARNQPQHF
j_call: TRBJ1-5
d_call: TRBD1
v_call: TRBV18
cdr3_length: 15
clone_size: -

cdr3_nt: TGTGCCAGCAGCTTGAAGAGCTCCTATAATTCACCCCTCCACTTT
cdr3_aa: CASSLKSSYNSPLHF
j_call: TRBJ1-6
d_call: -
v_call: TRBV5-4
cdr3_length: 15
clone_size: -

cdr3_nt: TGTGCCAGTAGTATCTCGGACTCCCCTATCGAGCAGTACTTC
cdr3_aa: CASSISDSPIEQYF
j_call: TRBJ2-7
d_call: -
v_call: TRBV19
cdr3_length: 14
clone_size: once

cdr3_nt: TGTGCCAGTAGTATCAGGGGGCGTGAGACCCAGTACTTC
cdr3_aa: CASSIRGRETQYF
j_call: TRBJ2-5
d_call: TRBD1
v_call: TRBV19
cdr3_length: 13
clone_size: -

cdr3_nt: TGCGCCAGCTCCGGACAGGGGGCCTCGGGAAAACTGTTTTTT
cdr3_aa: CASSGQGASGKLFF
j_call: TRBJ1-4
d_call: TRBD1
v_call: TRBV10-2
cdr3_length: 14
clone_size: -

cdr3_nt: TGTGCCAGCAGCTTAGCGCCCGACACCGGGGAGCTGTTTTTT
cdr3_aa: CASSLAPDTGELFF
j_call: TRBJ2-2
d_call: -
v_call: TRBV7-9
cdr3_length: 14
clone_size: -

cdr3_nt: TGCGCCAGCAGTCAACCGGCGGGGGAGGAGGAAAAACTGTTTTTT
cdr3_aa: CASSQPAGEEEKLFF
j_call: TRBJ1-4
d_call: -
v_call: TRBV23-1
cdr3_length: 15
clone_size: once

cdr3_nt: TGCAGCGTTGGGGACCCAATCATTGCTTTCTTT
cdr3_aa: CSVGDPIIAFF
j_call: TRBJ1-1
d_call: -
v_call: TRBV29-1
cdr3_length: 11
clone_size: -

cdr3_nt: TGTGCCAGCAGTTACTCCCCCACGTATGGCTACACCTTC
cdr3_aa: CASSYSPTYGYTF
j_call: TRBJ1-2
d_call: -
v_call: TRBV6-5
cdr3_length: 13
clone_size: -

cdr3_nt: TGCGCCAGCAGTGGGATAGCGGGGGGGCTGTCCTACAATGAGCAGTTCTTC
cdr3_aa: CASSGIAGGLSYNEQFF
j_call: TRBJ2-1
d_call: TRBD2
v_call: TRBV10-1
cdr3_length: 17
clone_size: -

cdr3_nt: TGTGCCAGCAGTTACTCGTCAGGGTACCATGGCTACACCTTC
cdr3_aa: CASSYSSGYHGYTF
j_call: TRBJ1-2
d_call: -
v_call: TRBV6-5
cdr3_length: 14
clone_size: -

cdr3_nt: TGCGCCAGCAGACCGGCCCAGACCGGGGAGCTGTTTTTT
cdr3_aa: CASRPAQTGELFF
j_call: TRBJ2-2
d_call: -
v_call: TRBV5-1
cdr3_length: 13
clone_size: -

cdr3_nt: TGTGCCAGTAGTCCAGACCGTACCTACGAGCAGTACTTC
cdr3_aa: CASSPDRTYEQYF
j_call: TRBJ2-7
d_call: -
v_call: TRBV19
cdr3_length: 13
clone_size: -

cdr3_nt: TGTGCCAGCAGCGTAGGGCTAGCGGGACCCTACGAGCAGTACTTC
cdr3_aa: CASSVGLAGPYEQYF
j_call: TRBJ2-7
d_call: TRBD2
v_call: TRBV9
cdr3_length: 15
clone_size: -